This T cell receptor beta chain was retrieved from a study of T cell responses to AZD1222 COVID-19 vaccine. Whole-study findings and limits: Donors were mostly white British, more females; clonal diversity possibly underestimated. Vaccine-associated CD4 TCRs ranged over spike, dominating at 160-218 and 743-854.

Clones were sequenced by immunoSEQ multiplex PCR, and TCRdb holds only the in-frame ones, with some missing. This sample has more than 85,000 clones; roughly 82% occur once, and the top ten carry 4% to 6%. Comments on this clone: What it recognizes is unknown.

Unmatched junction bases numbered 9, after V lost 5 bases and J lost 5 bases. This CDR3 has 16 amino acids. Germline V gene lookup returns CDR1 SGHNT and CDR2 YYREEE (reference sequence). The rearrangement joins TRBV5-4 to TRBJ2-2; TRBD1 matches 10 bases. The receptor's source is an adult in good health. This specimen was peripheral blood, taken on day 0 of AZD1222 vaccination. The CDR3 DNA reads TGTGCCAGCAGTTCCCGGGACAGGGGCAATACCGGGGAGCTGTTTTTT. This encodes CASSSRDRGNTGELFF.